The entry below gives a single T cell receptor (beta chain) sequence along with its context. This clonotype has a handful of counts. The target of this receptor is not known. It has no much larger one-base neighbor in the sample; base qualities were not kept. This sample was taken from a study (dated by TCRdb to about 2016). Library creation used RT-PCR. Sequenced using an Illumina MiSeq. TCRdb itself trimmed the public reads at Q25 with fastp, ran MiXCR and retained productive beta chains. Rows merge per CDR3 protein into single entries with the most common DNA and genes. This sample is represented by about 700,000 distinct CDR3 sequences; over 12% of them were singletons. Roughly 4% of the sample rests with the top ten. The germline ends are 11 bases apart after V is trimmed by 0 bases and J by 0 bases. CDR1 MGHRA and CDR2 YSYEKL are derived from the germline V gene. The CDR3, from cysteine to phenylalanine, totals 16 residues. The CDR3 DNA has 48 bases and is translated from base 1.

Sample: memory CD4+ T cells from blood. The rearrangement joined TRBV4-1 to TRBJ1-2; the D gene is not confidently resolved. The clonotype was recovered from a female donor in good health, serving as a healthy control. CDR3 loop: CASSQEVVGANYGYTF. The DNA is as follows: TGCGCCAGCAGCCAAGAGGTTGTCGGGGCTAACTATGGCTACACCTTC.